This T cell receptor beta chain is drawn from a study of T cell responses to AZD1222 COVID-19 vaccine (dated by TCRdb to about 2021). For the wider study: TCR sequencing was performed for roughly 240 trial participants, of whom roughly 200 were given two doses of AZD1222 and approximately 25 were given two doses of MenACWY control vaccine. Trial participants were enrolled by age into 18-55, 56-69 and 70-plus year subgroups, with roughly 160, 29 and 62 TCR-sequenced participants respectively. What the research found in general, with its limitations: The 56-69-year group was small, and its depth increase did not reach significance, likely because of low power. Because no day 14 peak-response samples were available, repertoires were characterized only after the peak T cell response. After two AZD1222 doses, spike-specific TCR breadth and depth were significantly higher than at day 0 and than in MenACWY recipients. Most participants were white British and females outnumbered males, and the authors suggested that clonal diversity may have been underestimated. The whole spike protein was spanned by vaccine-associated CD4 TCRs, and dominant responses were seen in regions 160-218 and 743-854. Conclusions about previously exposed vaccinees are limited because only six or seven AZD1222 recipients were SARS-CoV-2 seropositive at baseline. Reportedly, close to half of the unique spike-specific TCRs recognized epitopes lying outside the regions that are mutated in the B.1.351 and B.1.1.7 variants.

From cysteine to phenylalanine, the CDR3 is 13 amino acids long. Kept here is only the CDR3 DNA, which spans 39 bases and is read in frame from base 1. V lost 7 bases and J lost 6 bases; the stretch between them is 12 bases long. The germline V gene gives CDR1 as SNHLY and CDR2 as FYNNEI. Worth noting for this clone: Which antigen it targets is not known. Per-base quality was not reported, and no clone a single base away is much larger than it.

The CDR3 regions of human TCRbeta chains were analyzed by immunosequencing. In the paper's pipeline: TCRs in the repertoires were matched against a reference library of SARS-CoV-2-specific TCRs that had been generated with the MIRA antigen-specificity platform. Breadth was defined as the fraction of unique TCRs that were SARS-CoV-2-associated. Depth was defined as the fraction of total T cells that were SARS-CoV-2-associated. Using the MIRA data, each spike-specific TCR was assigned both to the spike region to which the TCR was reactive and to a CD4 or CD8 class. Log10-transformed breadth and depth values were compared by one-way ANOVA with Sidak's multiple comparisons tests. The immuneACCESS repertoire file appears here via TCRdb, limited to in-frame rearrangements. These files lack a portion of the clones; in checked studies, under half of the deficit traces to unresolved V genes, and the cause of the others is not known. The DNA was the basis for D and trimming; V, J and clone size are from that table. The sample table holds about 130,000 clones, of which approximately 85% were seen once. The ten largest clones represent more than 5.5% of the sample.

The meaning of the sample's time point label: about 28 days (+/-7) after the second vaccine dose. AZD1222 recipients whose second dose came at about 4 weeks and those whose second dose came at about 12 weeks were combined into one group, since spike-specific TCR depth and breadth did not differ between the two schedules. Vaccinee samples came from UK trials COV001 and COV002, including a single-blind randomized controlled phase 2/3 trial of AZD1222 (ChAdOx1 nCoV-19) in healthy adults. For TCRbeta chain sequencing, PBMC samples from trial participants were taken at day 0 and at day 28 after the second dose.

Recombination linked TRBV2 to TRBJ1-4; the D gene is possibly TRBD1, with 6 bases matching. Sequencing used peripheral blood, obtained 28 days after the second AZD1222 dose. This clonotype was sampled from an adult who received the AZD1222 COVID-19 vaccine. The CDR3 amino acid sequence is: CASTRGADEKLFF. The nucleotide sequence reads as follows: TGTGCCAGCACGCGGGGGGCGGATGAAAAACTGTTTTTT. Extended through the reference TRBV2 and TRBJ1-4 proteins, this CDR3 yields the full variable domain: EPEVTQTPSHQVTQMGQEVILRCVPISNHLYFYWYRQILGQKVEFLVSFYNNEISEKSEIFDDQFSVERPDGSNFTLKIRSTKLEDSAMYFCASTRGADEKLFFGSGTQLSVL.